This passage covers 2 T cell receptor beta chains from one sample sequenced in a study of blood T cell repertoires in COVID-19 (dated by TCRdb to 2020 to 2022). Library preparation used the immunoSEQ multiplex PCR assay. TCRdb carries this immuneACCESS record with in-frame sequences only. Its versions omit some clonotypes, under half of them owing to an unresolved V gene in the studies checked, with the rest unexplained. This sample holds some 46,000 clones; about 80% were observed only once. More than 20% of the sample belongs to the ten largest clones. The sequenced sample consisted of peripheral blood. Source of these receptors: a woman aged 55-69 years with acute or convalescent COVID-19.

V gene TRBV5-1 combines with J gene TRBJ1-1; D is unresolved. V lost 0 bases, J lost 5 bases, and 11 bases lay in between. In germline, CDR1 is SGHRS, CDR2 YFSETQ. The CDR3 covers 14 residues. For the CDR3, the DNA is TGCGCCAGCAGCTTGGATGTGGAGAGGACTGAAGCTTTCTTT. Protein product: CASSLDVERTEAFF.

V is TRBV6-5 and J is TRBJ1-5; weak D call: TRBD1 (5 bases). CDR1 is MNHEY, CDR2 SVGAGI, per germline. The CDR3 consists of 16 residues. The ends were cut back, 4 bases at V and 2 bases at J, with 15 bases in the middle. The chain's CDR3 is CASSWGDPGGNQPQHF. CDR3 bases: TGTGCCAGCAGTTGGGGGGATCCAGGTGGCAATCAGCCCCAGCATTTT.